The 32 T cell receptor beta chains below were found in one sample sequenced in a study of T-cell memory formation after mild COVID-19. MiXCR, run by TCRdb on the 5' RACE reads, gives a single entry per CDR3 protein. The sample has a few hundred thousand distinct CDR3 sequences; 15% are singletons. The sample was PBMCs or a T cell subset sorted from them (not recorded which). Receptor source: a man between 18 and 29 years old who had mild COVID-19 (a few samples of this study predate the infection). Cell type and time point are not known.

The V and J genes are TRBV20-1 and TRBJ2-3; 10 bases match TRBD2. Germline CDR1 DFQATT, CDR2 SNEGSKA (reference sequence). V was pared by 4 bases and J by 1 base, with 11 bases of the junction left unmatched. This CDR3 is built from 17 residues. In DNA, the CDR3 is TGCAGTGCTAATCTAGCGGGGGCGGCCGTTGGCACAGATACGCAGTATTTT. Translating gives CSANLAGAAVGTDTQYF.

V is TRBV24-1 and J is TRBJ1-2, with D maybe TRBD1 (5 bases). Germline V gene sequence: CDR1 KGHDR, CDR2 SFDVKD. V lost 4 bases and J 2 bases, leaving 13 bases between the germline ends. This CDR3 is 15 amino acids long. CDR3 residues: CATSESAGFNYGYTF. The CDR3 nucleotides read TGTGCCACCAGTGAGTCGGCAGGGTTCAACTATGGCTACACCTTC.

This clonotype has more than one count but fewer than ten. V is TRBV4-1 and J is TRBJ2-3; D uncertain. Trimming left V 3 bases short and J 0 bases short, with 10 bases between. The germline CDR1 and CDR2 sequences are MGHRA and YSYEKL. The CDR3 contains 15 residues. CDR3 nucleotide sequence: TGCGCCAGCAGCCAGGCTCGACTTAGCACAGATACGCAGTATTTT. Protein product: CASSQARLSTDTQYF.

This clonotype was counted only a few times. The chain is built from TRBV7-3 and TRBJ1-5; D is possibly TRBD1 (6 bases). The CDR3 is 12 residues long. CDR1 SGHTA and CDR2 FQGTGA come from the germline V gene. V lost 9 bases and J 1 base, leaving 7 bases between the germline ends. The CDR3 DNA reads as TGTGCCAGGGGGGCGAGCAATCAGCCCCAGCATTTT. This codes for CARGASNQPQHF.

The gene calls are TRBV19 and TRBJ2-5; D is unresolved. The CDR3 spans 16 residues. Germline V gene sequence: CDR1 LNHDA, CDR2 SQIVND (reference sequence). Trimming removed 2 bases from V and 1 base from J, with 14 bases in between. CDR3 region: CASSITSLLFQETQYF. The CDR3 coding sequence is TGTGCCAGTAGTATAACTTCCCTCCTCTTCCAAGAGACCCAGTACTTC.

This clonotype came up a few times. In DNA, the CDR3 is TGTGCCAGCAGCGCCGGGGGAACTGCAACTAATGAAAAACTGTTTTTT. Protein: CASSAGGTATNEKLFF. V usage is TRBV7-9 and J usage is TRBJ1-4; D possibly corresponds to TRBD1 (5 bases). This CDR3 comprises 16 residues. V gave up 5 bases and J gave up 0 bases, with 13 bases separating them. The germline gives CDR1 SEHNR, CDR2 FQNEAQ (reference sequence).

This clonotype has a count of ten or more. This rearrangement joins TRBV4-3 to TRBJ2-2; D unresolved. Germline V gene sequence: CDR1 LGHNA, CDR2 YSLEER. The CDR3 totals 17 residues. Trimming removed 2 bases at V and 3 bases at J, with 16 bases between. The chain's CDR3 is CASSQSGRSWDTGELFF. The CDR3 DNA follows: TGCGCCAGCAGCCAATCCGGAAGAAGCTGGGACACCGGGGAGCTGTTTTTT.

The J gene is TRBJ2-3, the V gene TRBV6-5; 10 nucleotides agree with TRBD2. The trim removed 5 bases at V and 4 bases at J, leaving 6 bases unmatched. This CDR3 is built from 15 residues. Germline V lookup: CDR1 MNHEY, CDR2 SVGAGI. The CDR3 sequence: CASSSGGAWADTQYF. DNA for the CDR3: TGTGCCAGCAGTAGCGGGGGGGCTTGGGCAGATACGCAGTATTTT.

There are many counts of this clonotype. The chain carries TRBV10-3 and TRBJ2-3, with TRBD2 identical over 9 bases. V trimming: 8 bases; J trimming: 2 bases; junction bases outside the gene matches: 5. The CDR3 contains 14 residues. CDR1 is ENHRY and CDR2 is SYGVKD in the germline V gene. The CDR3 sequence: CAISERGDTDTQYF. CDR3 DNA sequence: TGTGCCATCTCCGAGCGGGGGGACACAGATACGCAGTATTTT.

The genes are TRBV3-1 and TRBJ2-7; 12 bases fit TRBD2. This CDR3 is 14 amino acids long. Per the germline V gene, CDR1 is LGHDT and CDR2 is YNNKEL (reference sequence). V was pared by 1 base and J by 5 bases, with 0 bases of the junction left unmatched. The CDR3 DNA sequence: TGTGCCAGCAGCCAAGGGACTAGCGGGAACGAGCAGTACTTC. Translated: CASSQGTSGNEQYF.

A few counts support this clonotype. The chain links TRBV12-3 or TRBV12-4 to TRBJ2-2, with a tentative D call TRBD2 (5 bases). CDR3 length: 13 residues. V was pared by 6 bases and J by 6 bases, with 11 bases between. As DNA, the CDR3 is TGTGCCAGCAGCCAACGGAGGTCCGGGGAGCTGTTTTTT. Its protein is CASSQRRSGELFF.

This clonotype was observed a few times. In DNA, the CDR3 is TGTGCCAGCAGCCCGCGGGTGGGGTCGAACACCGGGGAGCTGTTTTTT. Translating gives CASSPRVGSNTGELFF. This rearrangement joins TRBV7-8 to TRBJ2-2; TRBD2 might be the D (5 bases). The germline V gene encodes CDR1 SGHVS and CDR2 FQNEAQ. Trimming cost V 5 bases and J 0 bases, with 13 bases left between them. CDR3 length: 16 amino acids. The full variable domain, in which reference TRBV7-8 and TRBJ2-2 provide the parts outside the CDR3, is GAGVSQSPRYKVAKRGQDVALRCDPISGHVSLFWYQQALGQGPEFLTYFQNEAQLDKSGLPSDRFFAERPEGSVSTLKIQRTQQEDSAVYLCASSPRVGSNTGELFFGEGSRLTVL.

This clonotype has more than one count but fewer than ten. The rearrangement uses TRBV7-2 and TRBJ2-3; TRBD1 matches 7 bases. There are 16 residues in the CDR3. V was clipped by 2 bases and J by 0 bases; unmatched bases: 5. Germline-derived CDR1 and CDR2 are SGHTA and FQGNSA. DNA of the CDR3: TGTGCCAGCAGCTTAAATCCGGGACAGAGCACAGATACGCAGTATTTT. As protein: CASSLNPGQSTDTQYF. Combining the CDR3 with reference TRBV7-2 and TRBJ2-3 gives the whole variable domain GAGVSQSPSNKVTEKGKDVELRCDPISGHTALYWYRQSLGQGLEFLIYFQGNSAPDKSGLPSDRFSAERTGGSVSTLTIQRTQQEDSAVYLCASSLNPGQSTDTQYFGPGTRLTVL.

This clonotype was counted a few times. The chain recombines TRBV5-1 with TRBJ2-1; D ambiguous. CDR3 length equals 15 residues. The V end lost 1 base, the J end lost 0 bases, and 8 bases lay between the germline ends. Germline V gives CDR1 SGHRS, CDR2 YFSETQ. CDR3 coding DNA: TGCGCCAGCAGCTTGATCCCAAGCTCCTACAATGAGCAGTTCTTC. Its translation is CASSLIPSSYNEQFF.

This clonotype was observed at least ten times. CDR3 sequence (DNA): TGCAGTGCTAGCGCCTTCAGCTCCTACAATGAGCAGTTCTTC. Translating gives CSASAFSSYNEQFF. The chain couples TRBV20-1 to TRBJ2-1; D not resolved. Per the germline V gene, CDR1 is DFQATT and CDR2 is SNEGSKA (reference sequence). Trimming shortened V by 3 bases and J by 0 bases, and 9 bases separated the two germline ends. There are 14 residues in the CDR3.

Comment on this clonotype: One end of the junction fails to match germline, which may point to a read error. The rearrangement links TRBV7-7 to TRBJ2-2; D is unclear. The CDR3 totals 13 residues. Germline CDR1 reads SSHAT; CDR2 reads FNYEAQ (reference sequence). CDR3 residues: CASSPTLTGELFF. The CDR3 DNA sequence: TGTGCTAGCAGCCCGACCTTAACCGGGGAGCTGTTTTTT.

This clonotype turned up a few times. The chain is built from TRBV10-3 and TRBJ1-1; D is unresolved. The V gene lost 3 bases and the J gene lost 1 base, with 12 bases spanning the gap. The CDR3 has 15 residues. Germline V CDR1 and CDR2: ENHRY, SYGVKD. In DNA form, the CDR3 reads TGTGCCATCAGTGACGGGAACAGCGGGAACACTGAAGCTTTCTTT. Protein: CAISDGNSGNTEAFF.

V is TRBV12-3 or TRBV12-4 and J is TRBJ2-3, with 9 positions matching TRBD2. The CDR3 length is 15 residues. J lost 0 bases, V lost 4 bases, and 2 bases had no gene match. The CDR3 loop reads CASSWAGGSTDTQYF. As DNA, the CDR3 is TGTGCCAGCAGTTGGGCGGGGGGGAGCACAGATACGCAGTATTTT.

This clonotype has only a few counts. This sequence joins TRBV9 and TRBJ1-3; D uncertain. Per germline, CDR1 SGDLS and CDR2 YYNGEE. V dropped 3 bases and J dropped 2 bases, with 6 bases sitting between them. The CDR3 loop spans 13 amino acids. The CDR3 is CASSADPGNTIYF. The CDR3 nucleotides are TGTGCCAGCAGCGCAGACCCTGGAAACACCATATATTTT.

The gene calls are TRBV3-1 and TRBJ2-2; TRBD2 is a possible D gene (5 bases). The germline gives CDR1 LGHDT, CDR2 YNNKEL (reference sequence). The CDR3 runs 15 residues. V lost 2 bases and J lost 4, with 11 bases in between. As DNA, the CDR3 is TGTGCCAGCAGCCAACGAGTGACTATCACCGGGGAGCTGTTTTTT. Its translation: CASSQRVTITGELFF.

The sample holds a few counts of this clonotype. DNA of the CDR3: TGTGCCAGCAGTAACAGGGTTGCCGGGGAGCTGTTTTTT. This translates into CASSNRVAGELFF. The genes are TRBV6-5 and TRBJ2-2, with D possibly TRBD1 on 6 matching bases. The CDR3 runs 13 residues. V was trimmed by 5 bases and J by 6 bases, leaving 10 bases between them. The V gene's germline CDR1 is MNHEY and CDR2 SVGAGI.

Only a few counts were recorded for this clonotype. This chain connects TRBV28 to TRBJ1-6; unclear D gene. CDR1 is MDHEN and CDR2 is SYDVKM in the germline V gene. Trimming took off 6 bases at V and 14 bases at J, with 14 bases between the two ends. CDR3 size: 12 residues. The CDR3 loop reads CASSPPRGALHF. The CDR3 nucleotides read TGTGCCAGCAGCCCCCCCCGGGGAGCCCTCCACTTT.

This clonotype was observed many times. The V gene is TRBV20-1, the J gene TRBJ1-4; no clear D. This CDR3 has 14 amino acids. CDR1 and CDR2 (germline): DFQATT, SNEGSKA (reference sequence). Trimming left V 3 bases short and J 0 bases short, with 8 bases between. The CDR3 loop is CSASRPATNEKLFF. The CDR3 coding sequence is TGCAGTGCTAGCAGACCCGCAACTAATGAAAAACTGTTTTTT.

J is TRBJ2-1 and V is TRBV30; 7 nucleotides line up with TRBD2. V shed 1 base and J 10 bases; nucleotides not matched to a gene: 1. This CDR3 contains 11 residues. Germline-derived CDR1 and CDR2 are GTSNPN and SVGIG (reference sequence). The CDR3 loop reads CAWSGLAEQFF. As DNA, the CDR3 is TGTGCCTGGAGTGGACTAGCCGAGCAGTTCTTC.

The chain couples TRBV7-9 to TRBJ1-3, with D possibly TRBD1 on 6 matching bases. CDR1 and CDR2 from the germline V gene are SEHNR and FQNEAQ (reference sequence). V was cut by 5 bases and J by 7 bases, with 21 bases left in between. CDR3 length: 16 amino acids. Here the CDR3 DNA reads TGTGCCAGCAGCCCCCGCCGTGAGGGGGAGATTAACACCATATATTTT. It is translated as CASSPRREGEINTIYF. Together with reference TRBV7-9 and TRBJ1-3, the CDR3 gives the full variable domain: DTGVSQNPRHKITKRGQNVTFRCDPISEHNRLYWYRQTLGQGPEFLTYFQNEAQLEKSRLLSDRFSAERPKGSFSTLEIQRTEQGDSAMYLCASSPRREGEINTIYFGEGSWLTVV.

This clonotype was counted a few times. The V gene is TRBV19, the J gene TRBJ2-5; 9 bases match TRBD2. Germline V lookup: CDR1 LNHDA, CDR2 SQIVND (reference sequence). The V and J ends lost 4 bases and 4 bases, in that order; junction bases with no gene match: 7. The CDR3 runs to 15 residues. Written as DNA, the CDR3 is TGTGCCAGTAGTACGACCGGGACTAGCTTAGAGACCCAGTACTTC. It encodes CASSTTGTSLETQYF.

Only a few counts were recorded for this clonotype. The gene calls are TRBV7-2 and TRBJ2-3; tentatively, D is TRBD2 (5 bases). Germline lookup yields CDR1 SGHTA and CDR2 FQGNSA. The V and J ends lost 5 bases and 1 base respectively, with 13 bases between them. The CDR3 covers 15 residues. CDR3 amino acids: CASSQRLGGTDTQYF. CDR3 bases: TGTGCCAGCAGCCAAAGACTCGGGGGCACAGATACGCAGTATTTT.

A few counts support this clonotype. This sequence joins TRBV4-3 and TRBJ2-7; D unclear. The CDR3 sequence is 14 residues long. Germline CDR1 LGHNA, CDR2 YSLEER. V was clipped by 0 bases and J by 0 bases, with 6 bases between them. The CDR3 reads CASSQDAFSYEQYF. The CDR3 DNA reads TGCGCCAGCAGCCAAGACGCCTTCTCCTACGAGCAGTACTTC.

This clonotype showed up just a few times. The chain combines TRBV5-1 with TRBJ1-2; no clear D gene. Trimming shortened V by 5 bases and J by 2 bases, and 7 bases separated the two germline ends. The CDR3 contains 12 residues. CDR1 is SGHRS and CDR2 is YFSETQ in the germline V gene. CDR3 protein: CASSRENYGYTF. DNA of the CDR3: TGCGCCAGCAGTAGAGAAAACTATGGCTACACCTTC.

This clonotype was counted only a few times. This sequence joins TRBV10-3 and TRBJ1-6; D remains unclear. The CDR3 is made up of 11 amino acids. Per the germline V gene, CDR1 is ENHRY and CDR2 is SYGVKD. V gave up 4 bases and J gave up 14 bases, with 9 bases separating them. As DNA, the CDR3 is TGTGCCATCAGTGTAGGAGGGACCCTCCACTTT. This encodes CAISVGGTLHF.

This clonotype came up a few times. The chain recombines TRBV3-1 with TRBJ2-7; perhaps TRBD1 as D (5 bases). Per germline, CDR1 LGHDT and CDR2 YNNKEL (reference sequence). The CDR3 totals 15 residues. The V and J ends lost 4 bases and 0 bases respectively, with 13 bases between them. DNA of the CDR3: TGTGCCAGCAGCCCGGTTCTGACAGACTCCTACGAGCAGTACTTC. This encodes CASSPVLTDSYEQYF.

The chain has TRBV4-3 and TRBJ2-7; 7 bases map to TRBD1. Unmatched junction bases numbered 4, after V lost 4 bases and J lost 4 bases. Germline CDR1 is LGHNA and CDR2 is YSLEER. The CDR3 spans 13 residues. The DNA for the CDR3 is TGCGCCAGCAGCCCCTCGACAGGGTACGAGCAGTACTTC. It is translated as CASSPSTGYEQYF.